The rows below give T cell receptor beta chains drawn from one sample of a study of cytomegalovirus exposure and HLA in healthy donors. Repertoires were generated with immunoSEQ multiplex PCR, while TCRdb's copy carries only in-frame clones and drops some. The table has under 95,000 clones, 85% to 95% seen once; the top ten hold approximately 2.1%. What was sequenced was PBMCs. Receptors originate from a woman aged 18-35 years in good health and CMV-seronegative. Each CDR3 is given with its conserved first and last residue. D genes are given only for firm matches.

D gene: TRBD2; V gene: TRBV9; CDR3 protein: CASSGRTSGGEQFF
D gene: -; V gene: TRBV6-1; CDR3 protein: CASSDTQFFSTEAFF
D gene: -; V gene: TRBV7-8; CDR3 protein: CASSSYRVPSNQPQHF
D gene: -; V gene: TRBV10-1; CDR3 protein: CASSESDRRDSAEQYF
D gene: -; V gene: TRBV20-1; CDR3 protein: CSATSSYEQYF
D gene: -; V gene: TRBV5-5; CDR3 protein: CASSPGGGNYGYTF
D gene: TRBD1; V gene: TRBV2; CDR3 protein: CATRQGATYEQYF
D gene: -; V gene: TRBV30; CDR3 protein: CAWNPTGANEKLFF
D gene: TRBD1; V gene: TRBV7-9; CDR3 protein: CASSLGQGDEKLFF
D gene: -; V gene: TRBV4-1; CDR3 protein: CASSQAYGGSDEQFF
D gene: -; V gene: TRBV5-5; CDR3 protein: CASSLASGSTSQYF
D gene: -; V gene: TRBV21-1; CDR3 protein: CASSTRDRASSYNEQFF
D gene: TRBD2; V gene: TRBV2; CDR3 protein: CASCRLAGDPGNEQFF
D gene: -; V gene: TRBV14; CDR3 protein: CASSQDYSTYEQYF
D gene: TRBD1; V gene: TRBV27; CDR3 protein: CASATGGPAYGYTF
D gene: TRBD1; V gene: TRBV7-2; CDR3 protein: CASSPRGQGLVSGETQYF
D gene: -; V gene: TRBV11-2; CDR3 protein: CASSLGGLTTETQYF